A single T cell receptor (beta chain) is shown here with its context. Its antigen remains unknown. These data belong to a study of cytomegalovirus exposure and HLA in healthy donors. General study results and limits: A later analysis showed that HLA-associated TCR beta chains had undergone more clonal expansion than equally common others.

Donors were ostensibly healthy at sampling, although undocumented immune exposures were probable. Primers for the PCR totalled 60 Vbeta and 13 Jbeta. The method was immunoSEQ multiplex PCR; TCRdb's version includes in-frame clones alone and lacks a portion of them. The table gives under 90,000 clones; the top ten clones make up roughly 15% of it. Material: PBMCs. The receptor was isolated from a man in his forties or fifties in good health and CMV-seropositive.

Here the CDR3 DNA reads TGTGCCAGCAGCTCGTGGGGCATACCCTACAATGAGCAGTTCTTC. This gives the protein CASSSWGIPYNEQFF. V is TRBV5-6 and J is TRBJ2-1, with TRBD1 as a possible D gene (5 bases). Germline V CDR1 and CDR2: SGHDT, YYEEEE. V was shortened by 3 bases and J by 2 bases, with 12 bases between the two germline ends. The CDR3 extends over 15 amino acids.